Listed here is a single TCR beta chain. Antigen: not known. A read error may produce the germline difference seen at one junction end. This record belongs to a study of radiotherapy plus CTLA-4 blockade in lung cancer. In the study overall: In roughly 19% of patients, objective responses were seen; approximately 34% had disease control. Study observations and caveats: The best predictor of response was reported to be early blood T cell clone dynamics, with interferon-beta. TCR clones originating in tumors grew in number in blood after radiotherapy plus ipilimumab.

Germline-derived CDR1 and CDR2 are LNHDA and SQIVND (reference sequence). The CDR3 loop spans 17 amino acids. CTLA-4 blockade with ipilimumab, together with focal radiation, was given to patients with chemo-refractory metastatic non-small-cell lung cancer. Sequencing used immunoSEQ multiplex PCR; TCRdb keeps in-frame clones, though not all of them. The sample records 85,000 to 95,000 clones, about four fifths being singletons. The source material was peripheral blood, sampled from a patient treated with radiotherapy plus ipilimumab. The clonotype originates from a human donor with non-small cell lung cancer that progressed on radiotherapy plus ipilimumab. V usage is TRBV19 and J usage is TRBJ2-7; 11 bases match TRBD1. The CDR3 DNA reads as TGTGCCAGTAGTCTAGAGGCTACCGGGACAGGGGGCTACGAGCAGTACTTC. It is translated as CASSLEATGTGGYEQYF.